The 28 T cell receptor beta chains below all came from one sample that was sequenced in a study of T cell changes during pregnancy in multiple sclerosis. The assay was immunoSEQ multiplex PCR, and TCRdb's table has in-frame clones only and misses some. In the table there are about 33,000 clones, approximately 91% of which are singletons. The sequencing here drew on CD4+ T cells from peripheral blood mononuclear cells, taken in the third trimester of pregnancy. All receptors derive from a female donor in good health, enrolled as a control in a pregnancy study.

The chain recombines TRBV9 with TRBJ2-5; D is unresolved. Germline V gene data show CDR1 as SGDLS and CDR2 as YYNGEE. The CDR3 sequence is 13 residues long. Deletions cut 2 bases from V and 2 bases from J, with 7 bases between. The CDR3 is CASSVGAQETQYF. CDR3 DNA: TGTGCCAGCAGCGTTGGAGCTCAAGAGACCCAGTACTTC.

The chain has TRBV30 and TRBJ1-5; 7 bases match TRBD1. V trimming: 4 bases; J trimming: 6 bases; junction bases outside the gene matches: 9. Germline CDR1 and CDR2: GTSNPN and SVGIG (reference sequence). The CDR3 sequence is 14 residues long. The CDR3 DNA sequence: TGTGCCTGGACCAGGAGAGGGGGCGGTCAGCCCCAGCATTTT. Translated, it gives CAWTRRGGGQPQHF.

The rearrangement uses TRBV5-6 and TRBJ2-7; 7 bases match TRBD1. Per germline, CDR1 SGHDT and CDR2 YYEEEE. V lost 4 bases to trimming and J lost 4 bases; unmatched junction nucleotides: 8. The CDR3 has 14 residues. CDR3: CASSRRYRGYEQYF. CDR3 DNA: TGTGCCAGCAGCCGGCGATACAGGGGTTACGAGCAGTACTTC.

This chain uses TRBV7-9 with TRBJ2-5; a possible D gene is TRBD2 (5 bases). V was clipped by 5 bases and J by 1 base, with 8 bases between them. CDR3 length: 13 residues. CDR1 and CDR2 (germline): SEHNR, FQNEAQ (reference sequence). The CDR3 coding sequence is TGTGCCAGCAGCGCCGGGATCCAAGAGACCCAGTACTTC. This translates into CASSAGIQETQYF. Drawing the rest from reference TRBV7-9 and TRBJ2-5, the complete variable domain is DTGVSQNPRHKITKRGQNVTFRCDPISEHNRLYWYRQTLGQGPEFLTYFQNEAQLEKSRLLSDRFSAERPKGSFSTLEIQRTEQGDSAMYLCASSAGIQETQYFGPGTRLLVL.

The V gene is TRBV4-1, the J gene TRBJ2-1; 8 bases fit TRBD1. The J segment lost 3 bases and the V segment lost 3 bases, leaving 4 bases of the junction unmatched. Germline values: CDR1 MGHRA, CDR2 YSYEKL. This CDR3 spans 15 amino acids. The CDR3 DNA follows: TGCGCCAGCAGCCATGGACAGGGTTTCTACAATGAGCAGTTCTTC. Its protein is CASSHGQGFYNEQFF.

A single count supports this clone. The V and J genes are TRBV5-6 and TRBJ2-7; D is possibly TRBD2 (5 bases). Germline loops: CDR1 SGHDT, CDR2 YYEEEE. This CDR3 contains 16 residues. Trimming took off 0 bases at V and 6 bases at J, with 19 bases between the two ends. CDR3 sequence reads: CASSLVPGPNEGEQYF. Here the CDR3 DNA reads TGTGCCAGCAGCTTGGTCCCCGGCCCCAATGAGGGCGAGCAGTACTTC.

V gene TRBV18 combines with J gene TRBJ2-6, with D perhaps TRBD2 (6 bases). The CDR3 covers 16 residues. Trimming shortened V by 0 bases and J by 4 bases, and 10 bases separated the two germline ends. CDR1 is KGHSH and CDR2 is LQKENI in the germline V gene. CDR3 protein: CASSPPGGSGANVLTF. For the CDR3, the DNA is TGTGCCAGCTCACCACCGGGAGGTTCCGGGGCCAACGTCCTGACTTTC. The full variable domain, its missing parts supplied by reference TRBV18 and TRBJ2-6, is NAGVMQNPRHLVRRRGQEARLRCSPMKGHSHVYWYRQLPEEGLKFMVYLQKENIIDESGMPKERFSAEFPKEGPSILRIQQVVRGDSAAYFCASSPPGGSGANVLTFGAGSRLTVL.

The gene calls are TRBV29-1 and TRBJ2-3; D ambiguous. V was pared by 6 bases and J by 0 bases, with 13 bases between. Germline V gene data show CDR1 as SQVTM and CDR2 as ANQGSEA. The CDR3 is made up of 14 amino acids. The CDR3 loop is CSVPEDASTDTQYF. The CDR3 bases are TGCAGCGTCCCCGAGGATGCTAGCACAGATACGCAGTATTTT.

Turning to this clone: This same CDR3 is encoded by further DNA sequences in the sample. The J gene is TRBJ2-5, the V gene TRBV20-1; D gene ambiguous. Germline V gives CDR1 DFQATT, CDR2 SNEGSKA (reference sequence). The CDR3 sequence is 10 residues long. V was pared by 4 bases and J by 4 bases, with 4 bases between. The CDR3 nucleotides read TGCAGTGCTATATCAGAGACCCAGTACTTC. Translated, it gives CSAISETQYF.

The chain has TRBV11-2 and TRBJ2-5; the match to TRBD2 covers 7 bases. Per germline, CDR1 SGHAT and CDR2 FQNNGV. This CDR3 has 15 amino acids. J was trimmed by 0 bases and V by 10 bases; bases with no gene match: 11. The CDR3 region is CATAGGESYQETQYF. In nucleotides, the CDR3 is TGTGCCACCGCTGGGGGGGAAAGCTACCAAGAGACCCAGTACTTC.

This chain uses TRBV28 with TRBJ1-5; no firm D call. CDR1 is MDHEN, CDR2 SYDVKM, per germline. This CDR3 spans 16 amino acids. Trimming stripped 5 bases from V and 2 bases from J, with 16 bases between. The CDR3 loop reads CASSPTALWGNQPQHF. The CDR3 bases are TGTGCCAGCAGTCCCACAGCTCTATGGGGCAATCAGCCCCAGCATTTT.

This chain uses TRBV10-3 with TRBJ2-5; the D gene is possibly TRBD2 (7 bases). Trimming left V 3 bases short and J 5 bases short, with 16 bases between. In germline, CDR1 is ENHRY, CDR2 SYGVKD. The CDR3 extends over 15 amino acids. The CDR3 DNA follows: TGTGCCATCAGTGAAGGGGGGGCCCGAGACGAGACCCAGTACTTC. The encoded protein is CAISEGGARDETQYF.

The rearrangement joins TRBV4-1 to TRBJ2-3; 15 bases agree with TRBD2. The V gene's germline CDR1 is MGHRA and CDR2 YSYEKL. J lost 2 bases, V lost 3 bases, and 9 bases had no gene match. This CDR3 spans 19 amino acids. The CDR3: CASSQPGLAGGVFTDTQYF. The CDR3 DNA follows: TGCGCCAGCAGCCAGCCGGGACTAGCGGGGGGCGTCTTCACAGATACGCAGTATTTT.

The gene calls are TRBV4-1 and TRBJ2-7; D is possibly TRBD1 (7 bases). Germline V gene data show CDR1 as MGHRA and CDR2 as YSYEKL. V gave up 0 bases and J gave up 2 bases, with 14 bases separating them. This CDR3 is built from 16 residues. CDR3 bases: TGCGCCAGCAGCCAAGACGGTGCCAGGGGGGCCTACGAGCAGTACTTC. This translates into CASSQDGARGAYEQYF.

V usage is TRBV13 and J usage is TRBJ1-6, with TRBD1 as a possible D gene (5 bases). V was pared by 5 bases and J by 0 bases, with 20 bases between. CDR3 length: 19 residues. From germline, CDR1 is PRHDT and CDR2 FYEKMQ (reference sequence). The CDR3 loop is CASSRFDLPGGSYNSPLHF. In DNA form, the CDR3 reads TGTGCCAGCAGCCGATTTGACTTACCGGGGGGCTCCTATAATTCACCCCTCCACTTT.

The V and J genes are TRBV27 and TRBJ2-7, with D possibly TRBD1 on 6 matching bases. Looked up from germline, CDR1 is MNHEY and CDR2 is SMNVEV (reference sequence). Trimming cost V 8 bases and J 7 bases, with 18 bases left between them. The CDR3 has 13 residues. The CDR3 DNA reads TGTGCCAGCCATACCACAGGGTCTGGGGAGCAGTACTTC. Amino acids: CASHTTGSGEQYF.

For this clone: A junction end diverges from the germline sequence, so it may reflect a read error. The rearrangement links TRBV30 to TRBJ1-5; D ambiguous. The germline CDR1 and CDR2 sequences are GTSNPN and SVGIG (reference sequence). CDR3 length equals 12 residues. The CDR3 coding sequence is TGTGCCTGGAGTCGTGGGAGTCAGTCCCAGCATTTT. As protein: CAWSRGSQSQHF.

The rearrangement links TRBV14 to TRBJ2-7, with a weak D call TRBD2 (5 bases). The CDR3 consists of 14 residues. The V gene lost 1 base and the J gene lost 12 bases, with 19 bases spanning the gap. Germline lookup yields CDR1 SGHDN and CDR2 FVKESK. CDR3: CASSQGRIWARRYF. The CDR3 DNA sequence: TGTGCCAGCAGCCAAGGGAGGATATGGGCCCGCAGGTACTTC.

The V gene is TRBV4-3, the J gene TRBJ2-1; 9 bases line up with TRBD2. The V gene end was trimmed by 0 bases and the J gene end by 3 bases; junction bases not matched to a gene: 3. CDR3 length: 16 residues. Germline values: CDR1 LGHNA, CDR2 YSLEER. Written as DNA, the CDR3 is TGCGCCAGCAGCCAAGAGACGACTAGCGGCTACAATGAGCAGTTCTTC. It codes for CASSQETTSGYNEQFF.

The chain combines TRBV28 with TRBJ1-4, with TRBD1 matching 7 bases. The trim removed 6 bases at V and 4 bases at J, leaving 8 bases unmatched. Germline-derived CDR1 and CDR2 are MDHEN and SYDVKM. CDR3 length equals 15 residues. CDR3 nucleotide sequence: TGTGCCAGCAGCCCACTTGGGACAGTTAATGAAAAACTGTTTTTT. Its translation: CASSPLGTVNEKLFF. The full variable domain, its missing parts supplied by reference TRBV28 and TRBJ1-4, is DVKVTQSSRYLVKRTGEKVFLECVQDMDHENMFWYRQDPGLGLRLIYFSYDVKMKEKGDIPEGYSVSREKKERFSLILESASTNQTSMYLCASSPLGTVNEKLFFGSGTQLSVL.

The chain couples TRBV5-4 to TRBJ2-7, with TRBD1 as a possible D gene (5 bases). CDR1 and CDR2 (germline): SGHNT, YYREEE (reference sequence). The CDR3 sequence is 13 residues long. V was cut by 1 base and J by 4 bases, with 9 bases left in between. CDR3 sequence: CASSLPDSYEQYF. In DNA, the CDR3 is TGTGCCAGCAGCTTGCCCGACAGTTACGAGCAGTACTTC.

This chain uses TRBV30 with TRBJ1-3; tentatively, D is TRBD1 (5 bases). The CDR3 is 15 residues long. Germline V gene data show CDR1 as GTSNPN and CDR2 as SVGIG (reference sequence). V lost 5 bases, J lost 0 bases, and 14 bases lay in between. CDR3 coding DNA: TGTGCCTGGGGACAAGGGGCCGGCTCTGGAAACACCATATATTTT. Amino acids: CAWGQGAGSGNTIYF. The variable domain in full, with the rest retrieved from reference TRBV30 and TRBJ1-3, is SQTIHQWPATLVQPVGSPLSLECTVEGTSNPNLYWYRQAAGRGLQLLFYSVGIGQISSEVPQNLSASRPQDRQFILSSKKLLLSDSGFYLCAWGQGAGSGNTIYFGEGSWLTVV.

The V gene is TRBV23-1, the J gene TRBJ1-5; the D is unclear. TRBV23-1 is filed as an ORF, its function uncertain. The CDR3 has 16 amino acids. Between the trimmed V and J ends, which lost 5 bases and 1 base, there was a span of 15 bases. CDR3 protein: CASSLPGDLSNQPQHF. CDR3 nucleotides: TGCGCCAGCAGTTTGCCAGGCGACCTAAGCAATCAGCCCCAGCATTTT.

This rearrangement joins TRBV15 to TRBJ2-3, with TRBD2 matching 9 bases. Germline values: CDR1 LNHNV, CDR2 YYDKDF (reference sequence). The CDR3 has 16 residues. Losses at the gene ends were 5 bases for V and 7 bases for J; bases not matched to a gene: 13. CDR3 nucleotides: TGTGCCACCAGCGCACGTCGACTAGCGGAAGTAAATACGCAGTATTTT. It specifies CATSARRLAEVNTQYF.

This clone showed up just a few times. The chain carries TRBV6-1 and TRBJ1-5, with TRBD1 as a possible D gene (5 bases). The germline V gene encodes CDR1 MNHNS and CDR2 SASEGT. Trimming left V 3 bases short and J 3 bases short, with 9 bases between. The CDR3 has 14 amino acids. The chain's CDR3 is CASSDGHHNQPQHF. The DNA for the CDR3 is TGTGCCAGCAGTGATGGACACCACAATCAGCCCCAGCATTTT.

This clone was detected a few times. The chain has TRBV9 and TRBJ2-1, with TRBD1 matching 7 bases. The junction had 16 bases not matched to a gene; V was cut back by 0 bases and J by 10 bases. Germline CDR1 reads SGDLS; CDR2 reads YYNGEE. The CDR3 totals 17 residues. DNA of the CDR3: TGTGCCAGCAGCGTAGCTACAGGACAGGATAATCACCCGGAGCAGTTCTTC. Amino acid sequence: CASSVATGQDNHPEQFF.

The rearrangement joins TRBV9 to TRBJ2-3; 8 bases line up with TRBD1. V lost 2 bases to trimming and J lost 5 bases; unmatched junction nucleotides: 4. CDR1 is SGDLS, CDR2 YYNGEE, per germline. The CDR3 covers 14 residues. CDR3 DNA: TGTGCCAGCAGCGTTCCAGGGGGCGGAGATACGCAGTATTTT. As protein: CASSVPGGGDTQYF.

The chain is built from TRBV6-5 and TRBJ2-3, with no clear D. Trimming cost V 6 bases and J 3 bases, with 7 bases left between them. Looked up from germline, CDR1 is MNHEY and CDR2 is SVGAGI. CDR3 length equals 12 residues. CDR3 bases: TGTGCCAGCAGCCCTTCGACAGATACGCAGTATTTT. Amino acids: CASSPSTDTQYF.